Shown below are 10 T cell receptor beta chains from a single sample sequenced in a study of blood T cell repertoires in COVID-19. The method was immunoSEQ multiplex PCR; TCRdb's version includes in-frame clones alone and lacks a portion of them. The profile shows 150,000 to 200,000 clones, roughly 83% of them singletons. The sequenced material came from peripheral blood. These receptors originate from a woman aged 40 to 50 with COVID-19, enrolled during active disease.

The chain employs TRBV6-5 and TRBJ2-3; 8 bases fit TRBD1. CDR1 and CDR2 from the germline V gene are MNHEY and SVGAGI. The CDR3 totals 15 residues. The ends lost 5 bases at V and 3 bases at J; junction bases unmatched: 7. The CDR3 sequence is CASSQGAIRTDTQYF. The CDR3 nucleotides read TGTGCCAGCAGTCAGGGGGCGATTCGGACAGATACGCAGTATTTT.

The gene calls are TRBV7-2 and TRBJ2-1; 8 bases are a match to TRBD1. Germline V gene data show CDR1 as SGHTA and CDR2 as FQGNSA. Germline trimming cut 5 bases from V and 4 bases from J; bases unmatched to any gene: 4. The CDR3 runs to 14 residues. The CDR3 bases are TGTGCCAGCAGCATCGGGACAGGTTACAATGAGCAGTTCTTC. Protein sequence: CASSIGTGYNEQFF.

V gene TRBV4-3 combines with J gene TRBJ2-3; tentatively, D is TRBD1 (5 bases). Per germline, CDR1 LGHNA and CDR2 YSLEER. The ends were cut back, 0 bases at V and 10 bases at J, with 8 bases in the middle. The length of the CDR3 is 12 residues. CDR3 protein: CASSQDRAPQYF. DNA for the CDR3: TGCGCCAGCAGCCAAGACAGGGCCCCGCAGTATTTT.

The J gene is TRBJ1-4, the V gene TRBV9; D ambiguous. CDR1 and CDR2 from the germline V gene are SGDLS and YYNGEE. The CDR3 has 15 residues. V gave up 5 bases and J gave up 8 bases, with 19 bases separating them. The CDR3 nucleotides read TGTGCCAGCAGTCCACTTGTGTCAGGTGGGGAAAAACTGTTTTTT. The encoded protein is CASSPLVSGGEKLFF.

This rearrangement joins TRBV5-6 to TRBJ1-2; D possibly corresponds to TRBD1 (5 bases). The CDR3 consists of 13 residues. Germline lookup yields CDR1 SGHDT and CDR2 YYEEEE. V was pared by 2 bases and J by 2 bases, with 7 bases between. Here the CDR3 reads CASSLSGNYGYTF. In nucleotides, the CDR3 is TGTGCCAGCAGCTTATCAGGGAACTATGGCTACACCTTC.

In nucleotides, the CDR3 is TGTGCCAGCAGCCAAGGGACAGCTCCATCTAACTATGGCTACACCTTC. Its translation: CASSQGTAPSNYGYTF. The chain joins TRBV4-2 to TRBJ1-2; D is perhaps TRBD1 (6 bases). The CDR3 loop spans 16 amino acids. Per the germline V gene, CDR1 is LGHNA and CDR2 is YNFKEQ. With 1 base removed from V and 0 bases from J, the gap between germline ends came to 12 bases.

The V gene is TRBV3-1 (or the pseudogene TRBV3-2), the J gene TRBJ1-5; TRBD1 is a possible D gene (6 bases). The germline V gene has CDR1 LGHDT and CDR2 YNNKEL (reference sequence). The CDR3 is made up of 14 amino acids. V was clipped by 1 base and J by 5 bases, with 9 bases between them. The chain's CDR3 is CASSQADSHQPQHF. In nucleotides, the CDR3 is TGTGCCAGCAGCCAAGCGGACAGCCATCAGCCCCAGCATTTT.

The rearrangement joins TRBV19 to TRBJ2-3, with 10 bases identical to TRBD2. The CDR3 loop spans 16 amino acids. The ends lost 6 bases at V and 0 bases at J; junction bases unmatched: 6. CDR1 and CDR2 (germline): LNHDA, SQIVND (reference sequence). The DNA of the CDR3 is TGTGCCAGTAGACCACTAGCGGGAAGTAGCACAGATACGCAGTATTTT. This codes for CASRPLAGSSTDTQYF.

The chain joins TRBV5-6 to TRBJ1-5, with D perhaps matching TRBD1 (5 bases). The CDR3 covers 13 residues. Germline V gene lookup returns CDR1 SGHDT and CDR2 YYEEEE. The V and J ends lost 4 bases and 6 bases respectively, with 11 bases between them. Written as DNA, the CDR3 is TGTGCCAGCAGCCGGAGGAGGGGTCAGCCCCAGCATTTT. Protein product: CASSRRRGQPQHF.

This chain uses TRBV6-5 with TRBJ1-4; TRBD1 matches 7 bases. V was pared by 1 base and J by 5 bases, with 1 base of the junction left unmatched. The germline CDR1 and CDR2 sequences are MNHEY and SVGAGI. This CDR3 has 14 amino acids. The CDR3 bases are TGTGCCAGCAGTTACTTACAGGGGAATGAAAAACTGTTTTTT. This translates into CASSYLQGNEKLFF.